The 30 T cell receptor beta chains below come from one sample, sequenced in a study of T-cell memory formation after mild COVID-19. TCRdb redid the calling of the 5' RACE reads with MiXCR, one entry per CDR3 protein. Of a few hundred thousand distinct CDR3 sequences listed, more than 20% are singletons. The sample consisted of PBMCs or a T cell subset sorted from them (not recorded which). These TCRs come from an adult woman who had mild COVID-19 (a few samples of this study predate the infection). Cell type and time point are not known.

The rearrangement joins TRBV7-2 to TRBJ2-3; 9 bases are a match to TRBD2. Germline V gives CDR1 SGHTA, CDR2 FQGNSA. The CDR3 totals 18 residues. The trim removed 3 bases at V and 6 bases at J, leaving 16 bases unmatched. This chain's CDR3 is CASSFHLVAGGPTDTQYF. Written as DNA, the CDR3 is TGTGCCAGCAGCTTTCATTTGGTCGCGGGAGGGCCAACGGATACGCAGTATTTT.

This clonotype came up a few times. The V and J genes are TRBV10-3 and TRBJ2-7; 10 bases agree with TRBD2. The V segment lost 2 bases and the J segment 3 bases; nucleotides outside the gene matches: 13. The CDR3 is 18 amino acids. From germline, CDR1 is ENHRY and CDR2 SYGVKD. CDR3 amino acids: CAISEPGVIAGGFYEQYF. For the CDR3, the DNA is TGTGCCATCAGTGAGCCGGGAGTAATAGCGGGAGGTTTCTACGAGCAGTACTTC.

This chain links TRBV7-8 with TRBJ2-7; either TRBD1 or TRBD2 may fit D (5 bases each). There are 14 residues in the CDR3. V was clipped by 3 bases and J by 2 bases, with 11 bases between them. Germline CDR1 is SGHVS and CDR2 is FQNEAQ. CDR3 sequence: CASSLGRWPYEQYF. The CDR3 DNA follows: TGTGCCAGCAGCTTGGGACGATGGCCCTACGAGCAGTACTTC.

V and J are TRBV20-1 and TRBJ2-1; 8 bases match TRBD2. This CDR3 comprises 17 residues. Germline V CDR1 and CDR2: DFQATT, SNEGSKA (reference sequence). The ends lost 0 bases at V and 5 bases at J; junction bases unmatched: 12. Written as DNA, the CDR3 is TGCAGTGCTAGAGATGCGGTAGCGGGGTTCGATAACAATGAGCAGTTCTTC. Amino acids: CSARDAVAGFDNNEQFF.

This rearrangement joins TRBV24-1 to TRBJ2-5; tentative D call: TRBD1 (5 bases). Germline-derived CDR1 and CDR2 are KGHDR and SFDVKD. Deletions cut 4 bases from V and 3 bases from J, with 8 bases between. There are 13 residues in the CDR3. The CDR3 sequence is CATSDLTEETQYF. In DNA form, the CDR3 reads TGTGCCACCAGTGACCTGACAGAAGAGACCCAGTACTTC.

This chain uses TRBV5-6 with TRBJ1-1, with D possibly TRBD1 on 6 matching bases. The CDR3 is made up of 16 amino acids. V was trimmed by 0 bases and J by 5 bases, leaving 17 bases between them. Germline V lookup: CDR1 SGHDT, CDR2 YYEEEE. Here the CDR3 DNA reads TGTGCCAGCAGCTTGGTGGCAGGGGCGTCGGGGACTGAAGCTTTCTTT. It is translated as CASSLVAGASGTEAFF.

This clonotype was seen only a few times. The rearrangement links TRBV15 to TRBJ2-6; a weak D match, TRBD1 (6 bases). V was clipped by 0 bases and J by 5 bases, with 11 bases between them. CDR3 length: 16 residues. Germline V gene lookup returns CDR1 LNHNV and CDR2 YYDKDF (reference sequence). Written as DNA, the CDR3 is TGTGCCACCAGCAGAGATCGACAGGTTAGGGCCAACGTCCTGACTTTC. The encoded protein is CATSRDRQVRANVLTF.

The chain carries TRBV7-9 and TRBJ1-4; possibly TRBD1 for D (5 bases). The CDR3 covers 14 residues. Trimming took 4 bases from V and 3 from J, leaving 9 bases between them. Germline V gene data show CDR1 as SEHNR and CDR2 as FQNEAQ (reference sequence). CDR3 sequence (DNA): TGTGCCAGCAGCTCCAGGGTGGCTAATGAAAAACTGTTTTTT. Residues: CASSSRVANEKLFF. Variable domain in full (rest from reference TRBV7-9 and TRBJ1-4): DTGVSQNPRHKITKRGQNVTFRCDPISEHNRLYWYRQTLGQGPEFLTYFQNEAQLEKSRLLSDRFSAERPKGSFSTLEIQRTEQGDSAMYLCASSSRVANEKLFFGSGTQLSVL.

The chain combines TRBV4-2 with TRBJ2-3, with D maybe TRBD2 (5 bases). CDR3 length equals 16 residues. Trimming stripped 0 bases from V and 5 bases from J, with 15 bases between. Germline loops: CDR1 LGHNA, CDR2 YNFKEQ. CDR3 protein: CASSQERGFVGDTQYF. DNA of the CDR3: TGTGCCAGCAGCCAAGAAAGAGGGTTTGTGGGAGATACGCAGTATTTT.

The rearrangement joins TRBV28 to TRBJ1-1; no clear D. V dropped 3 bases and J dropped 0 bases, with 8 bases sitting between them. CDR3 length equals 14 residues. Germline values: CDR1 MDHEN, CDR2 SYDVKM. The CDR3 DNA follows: TGTGCCAGCAGTTTTGCAGCGCTGAACACTGAAGCTTTCTTT. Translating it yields CASSFAALNTEAFF.

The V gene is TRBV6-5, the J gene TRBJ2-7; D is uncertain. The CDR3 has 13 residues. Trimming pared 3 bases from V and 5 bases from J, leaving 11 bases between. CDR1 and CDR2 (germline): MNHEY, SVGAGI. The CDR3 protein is CASSYEGVHEQYF. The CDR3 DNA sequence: TGTGCCAGCAGTTATGAAGGAGTCCACGAGCAGTACTTC.

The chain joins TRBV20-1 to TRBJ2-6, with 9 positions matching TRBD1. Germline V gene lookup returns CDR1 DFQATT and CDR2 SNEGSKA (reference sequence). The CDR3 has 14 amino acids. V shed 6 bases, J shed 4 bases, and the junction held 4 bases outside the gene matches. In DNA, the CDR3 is TGCAGTGCAGGGACAGGGATGGGGGCCAACGTCCTGACTTTC. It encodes CSAGTGMGANVLTF.

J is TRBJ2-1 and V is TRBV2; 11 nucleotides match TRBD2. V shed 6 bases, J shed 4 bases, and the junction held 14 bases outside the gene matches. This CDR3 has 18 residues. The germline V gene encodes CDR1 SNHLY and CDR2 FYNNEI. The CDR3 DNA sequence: TGTGCCAGCAGGAAGAGACTAGCGGGAACGTGGGGGTACAATGAGCAGTTCTTC. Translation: CASRKRLAGTWGYNEQFF.

CDR3 bases: TGTGCCAGTCAACTGACACTGTACAATGAGCAGTTCTTC. It yields the protein CASQLTLYNEQFF. This rearrangement joins TRBV12-3 or TRBV12-4 to TRBJ2-1; D is ambiguous. The CDR3 totals 13 residues. Trimming stripped 9 bases from V and 4 bases from J, with 13 bases between.

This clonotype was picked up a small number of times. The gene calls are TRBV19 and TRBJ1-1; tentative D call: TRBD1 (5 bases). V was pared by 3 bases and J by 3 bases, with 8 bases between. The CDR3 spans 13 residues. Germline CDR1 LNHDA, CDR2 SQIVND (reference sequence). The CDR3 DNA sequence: TGTGCCAGTAGTATCGCGGGGCACACTGAAGCTTTCTTT. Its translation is CASSIAGHTEAFF. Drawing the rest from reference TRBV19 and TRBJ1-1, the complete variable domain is DGGITQSPKYLFRKEGQNVTLSCEQNLNHDAMYWYRQDPGQGLRLIYYSQIVNDFQKGDIAEGYSVSREKKESFPLTVTSAQKNPTAFYLCASSIAGHTEAFFGQGTRLTVV.

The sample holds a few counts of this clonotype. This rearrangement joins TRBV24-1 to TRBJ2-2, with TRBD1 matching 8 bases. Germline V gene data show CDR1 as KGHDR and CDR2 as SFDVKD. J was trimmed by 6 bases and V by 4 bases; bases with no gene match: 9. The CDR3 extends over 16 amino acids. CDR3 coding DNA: TGTGCCACCAGTGACCAAGACAGGGGATTAGCCGGGGAGCTGTTTTTT. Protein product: CATSDQDRGLAGELFF.

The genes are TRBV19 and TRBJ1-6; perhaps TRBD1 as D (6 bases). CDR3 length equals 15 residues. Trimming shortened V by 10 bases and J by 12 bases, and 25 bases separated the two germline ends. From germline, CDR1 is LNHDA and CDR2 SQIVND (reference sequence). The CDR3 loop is CATQRGSGAQVPLHF. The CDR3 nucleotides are TGTGCCACCCAAAGGGGGTCGGGGGCTCAAGTACCCCTCCACTTT.

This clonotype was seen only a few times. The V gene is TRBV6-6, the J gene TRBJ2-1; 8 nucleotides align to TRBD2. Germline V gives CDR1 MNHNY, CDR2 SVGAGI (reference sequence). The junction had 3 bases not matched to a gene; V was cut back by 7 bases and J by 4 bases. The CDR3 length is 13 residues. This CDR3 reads CASTKREYNEQFF. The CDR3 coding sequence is TGTGCCAGCACCAAGCGGGAGTACAATGAGCAGTTCTTC.

The CDR3, as DNA: TGTGCCAGCAGCTCCAGCCTCTTAGGTGGCTACACCTTC. This translates into CASSSSLLGGYTF. The chain links TRBV12-3 or TRBV12-4 to TRBJ1-2; no definite D call. The germline V and J ends were trimmed by 6 bases and 7 bases, with 15 bases remaining between them. This CDR3 contains 13 residues.

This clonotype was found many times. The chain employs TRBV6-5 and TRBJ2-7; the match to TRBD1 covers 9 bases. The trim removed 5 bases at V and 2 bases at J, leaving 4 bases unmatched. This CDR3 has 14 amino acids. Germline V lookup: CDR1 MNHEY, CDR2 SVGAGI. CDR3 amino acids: CASSEDRGPYEQYF. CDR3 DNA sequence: TGTGCCAGCAGTGAGGACAGGGGCCCCTACGAGCAGTACTTC.

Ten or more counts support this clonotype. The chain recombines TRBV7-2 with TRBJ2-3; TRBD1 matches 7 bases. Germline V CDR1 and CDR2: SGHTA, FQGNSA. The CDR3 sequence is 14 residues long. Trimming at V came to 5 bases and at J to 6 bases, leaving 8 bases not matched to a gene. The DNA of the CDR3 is TGTGCCAGCAGCCGGAAGACAGGGACCGATACGCAGTATTTT. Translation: CASSRKTGTDTQYF.

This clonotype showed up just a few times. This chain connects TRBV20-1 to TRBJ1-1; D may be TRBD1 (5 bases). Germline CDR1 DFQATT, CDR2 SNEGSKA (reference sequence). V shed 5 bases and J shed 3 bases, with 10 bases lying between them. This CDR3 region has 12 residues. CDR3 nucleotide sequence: TGCAGTGCTTGGGGGGGGGACACTGAAGCTTTCTTT. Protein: CSAWGGDTEAFF.

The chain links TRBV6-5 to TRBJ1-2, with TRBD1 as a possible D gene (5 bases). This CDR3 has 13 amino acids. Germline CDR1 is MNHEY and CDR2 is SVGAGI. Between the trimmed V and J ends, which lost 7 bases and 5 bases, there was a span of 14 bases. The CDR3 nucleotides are TGTGCCAGCACTGGTGGGGGACCATATGGCTACACCTTC. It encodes CASTGGGPYGYTF.

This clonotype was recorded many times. CDR3 residues: CASSFQGVGEAFF. CDR3 nucleotide sequence: TGCGCCAGCAGCTTTCAGGGAGTCGGGGAAGCTTTCTTT. This chain uses TRBV5-1 with TRBJ1-1; possible D gene TRBD1, 5 bases. V gave up 2 bases and J gave up 8 bases, with 13 bases separating them. The CDR3 sequence is 13 residues long. From germline, CDR1 is SGHRS and CDR2 YFSETQ.

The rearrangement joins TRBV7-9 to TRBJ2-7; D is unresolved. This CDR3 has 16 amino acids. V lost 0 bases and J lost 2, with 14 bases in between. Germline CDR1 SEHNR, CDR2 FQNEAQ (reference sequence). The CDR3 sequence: CASSLARLDFPYEQYF. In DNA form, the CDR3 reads TGTGCCAGCAGCTTAGCGCGGCTAGACTTCCCCTACGAGCAGTACTTC.

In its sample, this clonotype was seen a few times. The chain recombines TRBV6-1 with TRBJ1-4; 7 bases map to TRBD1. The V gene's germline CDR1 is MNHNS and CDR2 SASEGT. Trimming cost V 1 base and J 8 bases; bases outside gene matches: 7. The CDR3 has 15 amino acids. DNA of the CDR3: TGTGCCAGCAGTGAAGTGATAGGGGGCGGCGAAAAACTGTTTTTT. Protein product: CASSEVIGGGEKLFF.

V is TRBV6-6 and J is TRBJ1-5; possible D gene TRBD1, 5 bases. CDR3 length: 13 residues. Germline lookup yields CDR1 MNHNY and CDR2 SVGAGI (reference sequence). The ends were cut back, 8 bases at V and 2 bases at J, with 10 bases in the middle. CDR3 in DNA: TGTGCCAGCTTGCCGGGGGGCAATCAGCCCCAGCATTTT. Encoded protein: CASLPGGNQPQHF.

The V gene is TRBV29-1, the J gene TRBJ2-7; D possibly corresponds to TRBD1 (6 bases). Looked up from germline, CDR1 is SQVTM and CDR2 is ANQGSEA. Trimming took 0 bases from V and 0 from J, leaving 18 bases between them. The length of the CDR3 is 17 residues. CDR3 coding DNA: TGCAGCGTTGAAGATTGGGGGCTGGGGTCGAACTCCTACGAGCAGTACTTC. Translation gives CSVEDWGLGSNSYEQYF.

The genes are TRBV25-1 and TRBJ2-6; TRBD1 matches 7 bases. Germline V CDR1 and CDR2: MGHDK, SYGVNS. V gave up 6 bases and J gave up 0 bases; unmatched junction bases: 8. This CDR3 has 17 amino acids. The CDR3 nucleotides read TGTGCCAGCAGCAAACAGGGGACCTACTCTGGGGCCAACGTCCTGACTTTC. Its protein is CASSKQGTYSGANVLTF.

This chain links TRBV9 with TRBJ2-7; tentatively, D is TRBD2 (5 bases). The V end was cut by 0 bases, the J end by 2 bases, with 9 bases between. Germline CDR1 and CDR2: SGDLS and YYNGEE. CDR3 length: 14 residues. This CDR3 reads CASSVGASPYEQYF. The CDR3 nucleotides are TGTGCCAGCAGCGTAGGAGCTAGCCCCTACGAGCAGTACTTC.